A selection of T cell receptor beta chains follows, all from one sample in a study of human T cells and chemical hapten exposure. A single record per CDR3 protein comes from TCRdb applying MiXCR to the RACE reads. The sample has under 450,000 distinct CDR3 sequences; about 4.4% are singletons. Sample: whole blood, taken in connection with sensitization to the hapten diphenylcyclopropenone (DPC). Receptors originate from a woman in her forties or fifties with alopecia areata. Some clones in this sample may be carry-over from other donors' samples. The CDR3 runs from the conserved cysteine through the conserved F or W. Fields, in order: V gene, CDR3 protein.

TRBV7-2,CASSPRGWGGENIQYF
TRBV12-3/TRBV12-4,CASSLAPGQSQPQHF
TRBV4-3,CASSPGTSGSFGDTQYF
TRBV12-3/TRBV12-4,CASSPYGGDTGELFF
TRBV20-1,CSARAVTGASVNYGYTF
TRBV7-7,CASSFRANSYNEQFF
TRBV29-1,CSVVIRDRPWQYF
TRBV6-1,CASGDRMNTEAFF
TRBV7-3,CASSPRGLAGGLTDTQYF
TRBV7-2,CASSMVRWGASTDTQYF
TRBV4-2,CASSREEGGSPKNEQFF
TRBV14,CASSQSGRNQPQHF
TRBV20-1,CSAREQGYHTEAFF
TRBV29-1,CSVPVVADTQYF
TRBV28,CASSLGTGGRAGELFF
TRBV7-6,CASSPAGGTLHF
TRBV29-1,CSAGTGPGEKLFF
TRBV5-5,CASSLGGSGSGETQYF
TRBV29-1,CSVDGDPGNTIYF
TRBV27,CASSFEGSFYNSPLHF
TRBV7-2,CASSLGGEGSPLHF
TRBV23-1,CASSQSEPSANEQFF
TRBV9,CASSGTAYNSPLHF
TRBV6-1,CASSAGYGNQPQHF
TRBV20-1,CSARGGLAGGLEQYF
TRBV9,CASSVVGGRELFF
TRBV7-8,CASSPSGQGPEAFF
TRBV19,CASSSLATWNEQFF
TRBV4-3,CASSQDRDRGNEKLFF
TRBV7-2,CASSLAGTGTRQETQYF
TRBV12-3/TRBV12-4,CASSLAPESSYNEQFF
TRBV25-1,CASSQTGTNQPQHF
TRBV28,CASSRGFEKLFF
TRBV6-1,CASSGRAGVTDTQYF
TRBV18,CASSPPGLAGGLGNEQFF
TRBV20-1,CSARVETGAMNQPQHF
TRBV20-1,CSAELAGGLNEQYF
TRBV7-2,CASSKGGALTEKLFF
TRBV6-5,CASSYSQDRDTEAFF
TRBV10-3,CAISSSPTGDTQYF
TRBV5-4,CASSSPTSGGEETQYF
TRBV19,CASSIASRAKNNEQFF
TRBV20-1,CSAAGLAGGRGHEQYF
TRBV20-1,CSAKGPSSTDTQYF
TRBV3-1,CASSQDGAANSPLHF
TRBV12-5,CASGGTGLAGELFF
TRBV11-2,CASSFSTGGKNTEAFF
TRBV29-1,CSADGERETEAFF
TRBV20-1,CSASSSGLYEQYF
TRBV24-1,CATSAGQILNEQFF
TRBV5-6,CASSPGLGVDEQYF
TRBV10-3,CATRQDTYEQYF
TRBV5-4,CASSLDILNTEAFF
TRBV12-3/TRBV12-4,CASSRDRGGSPLHF
TRBV30,CAWSVGGNQPQHF
TRBV4-1,CASSQDRGGPPLNQPQHF
TRBV19,CASSPGLANTGELFF
TRBV7-2,CASSSPRGGSYNEQFF
TRBV29-1,CSVEDWPSGRKFAEQYF